The present T cell receptor beta chain was sequenced within a study of TIL therapy for anti-PD-1-resistant metastatic lung cancer. This clone was counted a few times. The libraries were made with immunoSEQ v3. The protocol was immunoSEQ multiplex PCR, while the TCRdb copy is restricted to in-frame clones and leaves out a portion. The sample has about 52,000 clones; about 80% are singletons. Trimming left V 4 bases short and J 9 bases short, with 16 bases between. This CDR3 has 14 residues. Germline V gene lookup returns CDR1 GTSNPN and CDR2 SVGIG (reference sequence). Indicated time point: pre-treatment sample, taken before nivolumab and TIL therapy.

The material was blood, obtained at baseline. This chain connects TRBV30 to TRBJ1-6, with TRBD1 as a possible D gene (6 bases). This sequence originates from a woman between 30 and 79 years old with non-small cell lung cancer. The CDR3 sequence: CAWTPGAGGSPLHF. Here the CDR3 DNA reads TGTGCCTGGACCCCGGGGGCTGGGGGTTCACCCCTCCACTTT.